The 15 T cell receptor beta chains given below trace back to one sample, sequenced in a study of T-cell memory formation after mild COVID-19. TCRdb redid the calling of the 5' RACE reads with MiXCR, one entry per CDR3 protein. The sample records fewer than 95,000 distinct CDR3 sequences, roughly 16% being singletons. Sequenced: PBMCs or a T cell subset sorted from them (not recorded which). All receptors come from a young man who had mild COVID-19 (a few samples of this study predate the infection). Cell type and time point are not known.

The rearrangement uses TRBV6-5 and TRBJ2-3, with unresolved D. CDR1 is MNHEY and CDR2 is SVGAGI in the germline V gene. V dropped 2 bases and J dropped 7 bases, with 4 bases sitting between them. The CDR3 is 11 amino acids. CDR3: CASSYGYTQYF. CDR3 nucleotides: TGTGCCAGCAGTTACGGCTATACGCAGTATTTT.

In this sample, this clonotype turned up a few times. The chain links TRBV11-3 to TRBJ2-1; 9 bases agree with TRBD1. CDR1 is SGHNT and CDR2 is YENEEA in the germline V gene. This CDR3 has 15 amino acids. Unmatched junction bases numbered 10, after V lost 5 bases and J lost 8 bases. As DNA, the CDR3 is TGTGCCAGCAGCCCCTCGGGACAGGGTAGGGATGAGCAGTTCTTC. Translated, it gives CASSPSGQGRDEQFF.

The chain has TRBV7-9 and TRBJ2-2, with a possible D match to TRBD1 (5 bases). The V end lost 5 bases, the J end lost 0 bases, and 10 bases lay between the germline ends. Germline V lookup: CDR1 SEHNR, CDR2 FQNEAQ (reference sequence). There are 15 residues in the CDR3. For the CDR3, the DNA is TGTGCCAGCAGCATACTACAGGCGAACACCGGGGAGCTGTTTTTT. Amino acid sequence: CASSILQANTGELFF.

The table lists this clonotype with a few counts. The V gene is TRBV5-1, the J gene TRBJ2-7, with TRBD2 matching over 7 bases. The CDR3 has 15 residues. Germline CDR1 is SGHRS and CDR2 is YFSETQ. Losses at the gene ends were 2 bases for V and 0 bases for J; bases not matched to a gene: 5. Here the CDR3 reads CASSFGGTYSYEQYF. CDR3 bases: TGCGCCAGCAGCTTCGGGGGGACTTACTCCTACGAGCAGTACTTC.

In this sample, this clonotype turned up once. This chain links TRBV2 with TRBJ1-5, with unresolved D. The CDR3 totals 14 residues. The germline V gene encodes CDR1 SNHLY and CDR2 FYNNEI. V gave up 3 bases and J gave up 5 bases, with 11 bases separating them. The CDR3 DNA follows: TGTGCCAGCAGTGAGGGCAGTTTTTATCAGCCCCAGCATTTT. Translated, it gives CASSEGSFYQPQHF.

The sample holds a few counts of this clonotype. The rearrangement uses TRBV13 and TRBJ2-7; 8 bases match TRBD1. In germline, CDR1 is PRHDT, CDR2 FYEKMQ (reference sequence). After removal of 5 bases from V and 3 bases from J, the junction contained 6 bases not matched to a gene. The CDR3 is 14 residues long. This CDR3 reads CASSRRQGNYEQYF. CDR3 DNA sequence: TGTGCCAGCAGCCGCCGACAGGGGAACTACGAGCAGTACTTC.

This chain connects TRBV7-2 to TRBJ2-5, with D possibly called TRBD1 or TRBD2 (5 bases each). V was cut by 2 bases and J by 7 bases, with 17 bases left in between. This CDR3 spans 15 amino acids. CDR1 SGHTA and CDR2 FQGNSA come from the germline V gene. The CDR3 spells CASSLSGVGARTQYF. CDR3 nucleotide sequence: TGTGCCAGCAGCTTAAGCGGTGTAGGGGCGAGGACCCAGTACTTC.

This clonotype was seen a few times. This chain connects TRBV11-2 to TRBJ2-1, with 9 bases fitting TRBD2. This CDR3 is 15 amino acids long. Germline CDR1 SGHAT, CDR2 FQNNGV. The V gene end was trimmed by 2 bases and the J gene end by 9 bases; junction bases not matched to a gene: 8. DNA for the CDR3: TGTGCCAGCAGCTTAAGGCGGGGGGGCCTGGGTGAGCAGTTCTTC. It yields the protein CASSLRRGGLGEQFF.

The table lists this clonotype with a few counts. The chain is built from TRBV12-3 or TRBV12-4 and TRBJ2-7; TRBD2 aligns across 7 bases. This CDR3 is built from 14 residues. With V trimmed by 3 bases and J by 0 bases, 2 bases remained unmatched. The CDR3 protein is CASSFSGASYEQYF. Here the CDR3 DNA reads TGTGCCAGCAGTTTCAGCGGGGCCTCCTACGAGCAGTACTTC.

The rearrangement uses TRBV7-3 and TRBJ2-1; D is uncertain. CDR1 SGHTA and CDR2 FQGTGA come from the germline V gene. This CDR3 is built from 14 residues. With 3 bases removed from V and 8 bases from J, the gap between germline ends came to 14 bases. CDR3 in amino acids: CASSLNGRTDEQFF. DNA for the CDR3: TGTGCCAGCAGCTTGAATGGGCGAACGGATGAGCAGTTCTTC.

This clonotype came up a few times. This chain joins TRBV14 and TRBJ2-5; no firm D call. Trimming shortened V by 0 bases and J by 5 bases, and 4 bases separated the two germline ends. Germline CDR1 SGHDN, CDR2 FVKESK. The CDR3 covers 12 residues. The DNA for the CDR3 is TGTGCCAGCAGCCAAGATTGGGAGACCCAGTACTTC. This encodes CASSQDWETQYF.

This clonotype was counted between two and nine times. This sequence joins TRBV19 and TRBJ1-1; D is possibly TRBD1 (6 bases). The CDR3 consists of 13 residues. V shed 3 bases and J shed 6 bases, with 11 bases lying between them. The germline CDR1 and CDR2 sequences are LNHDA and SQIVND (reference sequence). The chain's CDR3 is CASSIGQGSEAFF. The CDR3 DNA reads TGTGCCAGTAGTATCGGGCAGGGGTCTGAAGCTTTCTTT.

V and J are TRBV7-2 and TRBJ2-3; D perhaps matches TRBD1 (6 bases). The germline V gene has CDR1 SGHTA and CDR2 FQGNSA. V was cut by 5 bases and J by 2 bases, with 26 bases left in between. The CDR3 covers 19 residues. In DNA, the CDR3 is TGTGCCAGCAGCCGATTCGCACCGACCAGGGGTCCTCCCACAGATACGCAGTATTTT. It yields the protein CASSRFAPTRGPPTDTQYF.

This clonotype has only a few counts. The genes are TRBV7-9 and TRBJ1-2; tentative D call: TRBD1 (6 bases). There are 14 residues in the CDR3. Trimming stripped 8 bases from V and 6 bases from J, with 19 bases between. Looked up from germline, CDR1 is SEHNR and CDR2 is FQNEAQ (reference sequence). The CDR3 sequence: CASQGRDIADGYTF. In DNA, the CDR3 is TGTGCCAGCCAGGGGCGGGACATAGCGGATGGCTACACCTTC. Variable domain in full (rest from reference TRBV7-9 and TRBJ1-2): DTGVSQNPRHKITKRGQNVTFRCDPISEHNRLYWYRQTLGQGPEFLTYFQNEAQLEKSRLLSDRFSAERPKGSFSTLEIQRTEQGDSAMYLCASQGRDIADGYTFGSGTRLTVV.

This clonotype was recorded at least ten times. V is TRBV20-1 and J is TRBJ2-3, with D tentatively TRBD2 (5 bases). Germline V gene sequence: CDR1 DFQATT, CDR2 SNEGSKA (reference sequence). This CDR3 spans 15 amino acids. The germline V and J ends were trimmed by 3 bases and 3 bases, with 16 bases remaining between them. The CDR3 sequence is CSASGEYYGTDTQYF. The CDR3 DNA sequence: TGCAGTGCTAGCGGGGAGTATTACGGGACAGATACGCAGTATTTT.